The clone carrying this T cell receptor beta chain was observed a few times. Treatment of any kind had been given to no patient before thyroid surgery. V lost 3 bases, J lost 3 bases, and 12 bases lay in between. In germline, CDR1 is SGHTA, CDR2 FQGTGA. The CDR3 is made up of 15 amino acids. With MiXCR, TCRdb reprocessed the PCR reads. The data contain about 7,800 clones, 25% to 30% of them singletons. The data belong to a study of metastatic and nonmetastatic thyroid tumors. The sequenced sample was tumor tissue. V is TRBV7-3 and J is TRBJ2-1; unclear D gene. The TCR sequence derives from a female donor with papillary thyroid cancer or a benign thyroid nodule (not recorded which). Some clones in this sample may be carry-over from other donors' samples. The DNA of the CDR3 is TGTGCCAGCAGCTTTGACCACCAACTCTACAATGAGCAGTTCTTC. It is translated as CASSFDHQLYNEQFF. The full variable domain, completed using reference TRBV7-3 and TRBJ2-1, is GAGVSQTPSNKVTEKGKYVELRCDPISGHTALYWYRQSLGQGPEFLIYFQGTGAADDSGLPNDRFFAVRPEGSVSTLKIQRTERGDSAVYLCASSFDHQLYNEQFFGPGTRLTVL.